This TCR beta chain emerged from a study of blood T cell repertoires in COVID-19. Germline V gene data show CDR1 as LGHDT and CDR2 as YNNKEL (reference sequence). The V and J ends lost 1 base and 1 base, in that order; junction bases with no gene match: 13. The CDR3 consists of 19 residues. TCRdb keeps only in-frame clones here, not all; method: immunoSEQ multiplex PCR. The sample records roughly 100,000 clones, 89% being singletons. Sequenced: peripheral blood. The chain uses TRBV3-1 (or the pseudogene TRBV3-2) and TRBJ1-1; TRBD1 matches 9 bases. The clonotype comes from a woman older than 75 in a cohort sampled during active COVID-19. CDR3 region: CASSQVFLSGTGTNTEAFF. The CDR3 coding sequence is TGTGCCAGCAGCCAAGTCTTTCTCAGCGGGACAGGGACGAACACTGAAGCTTTCTTT.